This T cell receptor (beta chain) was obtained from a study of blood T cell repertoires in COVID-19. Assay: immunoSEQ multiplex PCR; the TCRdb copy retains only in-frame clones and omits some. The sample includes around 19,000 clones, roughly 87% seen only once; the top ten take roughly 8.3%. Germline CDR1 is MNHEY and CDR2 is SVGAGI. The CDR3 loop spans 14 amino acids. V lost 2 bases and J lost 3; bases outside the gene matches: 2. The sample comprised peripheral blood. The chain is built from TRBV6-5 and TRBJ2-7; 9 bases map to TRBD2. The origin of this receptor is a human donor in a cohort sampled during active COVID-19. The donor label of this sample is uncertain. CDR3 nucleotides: TGTGCCAGCAGTTACCAGCGGGAGGTCTACGAGCAGTACTTC. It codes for CASSYQREVYEQYF.